This TCR beta chain was recorded in a study of T cells in Graves' hyperthyroidism and ophthalmopathy. Germline-derived CDR1 and CDR2 are LNHNV and YYDKDF (reference sequence). The CDR3 covers 14 residues. Germline trimming cut 5 bases from V and 0 bases from J; bases unmatched to any gene: 3. The TCR beta CDR3 regions underwent amplification using RNA transcripts as the source. Researchers ran a first-round RT-PCR on the TCR CDR3 using the HTBI primer set. Via MiXCR, TCRdb re-called the multiplex PCR reads, giving one row per CDR3 protein. The sample holds roughly 250,000 distinct CDR3 sequences; less than 20% are singletons and the top ten take around 30%. This clonotype was recorded at least ten times.

The V and J genes are TRBV15 and TRBJ1-1; 7 bases fit TRBD1. This receptor was taken from a woman aged 18-35 years with Graves' ophthalmopathy. Sequencing was carried out using blood. The CDR3, as DNA: TGTGCCACCAGCGGAGGGGGCCTGAACACTGAAGCTTTCTTT. Encoded protein: CATSGGGLNTEAFF.